Presented here are 32 T cell receptor beta chains from one specimen sequenced in a study of cytomegalovirus exposure and HLA in healthy donors. The study ran its PCR with 60 Vbeta and 13 Jbeta primers. The method was immunoSEQ multiplex PCR; TCRdb's version includes in-frame clones alone and lacks a portion of them. The top ten clones hold 2.5% to 3.5% of a sample with about 110,000 clones, 79% of them seen once. Material for sequencing was PBMCs. The receptors were gathered from a woman aged 18 to 35 in good health and CMV-seropositive.

The chain recombines TRBV7-9 with TRBJ2-3; 7 nucleotides match TRBD2. V lost 4 bases to trimming and J lost 2 bases; unmatched junction nucleotides: 3. The germline V gene has CDR1 SEHNR and CDR2 FQNEAQ (reference sequence). The CDR3 extends over 14 amino acids. This chain's CDR3 is CASSYSGNTDTQYF. The CDR3 DNA follows: TGTGCCAGCAGCTACAGCGGGAACACAGATACGCAGTATTTT. Full variable domain (outside the CDR3, taken from reference TRBV7-9 and TRBJ2-3): DTGVSQNPRHKITKRGQNVTFRCDPISEHNRLYWYRQTLGQGPEFLTYFQNEAQLEKSRLLSDRFSAERPKGSFSTLEIQRTEQGDSAMYLCASSYSGNTDTQYFGPGTRLTVL.

The chain combines TRBV10-3 with TRBJ2-3, with 7 nucleotides matching TRBD2. The CDR3 totals 15 residues. J was trimmed by 2 bases and V by 6 bases; bases with no gene match: 8. Germline CDR1 is ENHRY and CDR2 is SYGVKD. The CDR3 DNA sequence: TGTGCCATCAGAGGAACTAGCGCCTACACAGATACGCAGTATTTT. Its translation is CAIRGTSAYTDTQYF.

This chain connects TRBV6-5 to TRBJ2-1; 10 bases are shared with TRBD2. The CDR3 length is 16 residues. CDR1 MNHEY and CDR2 SVGAGI come from the germline V gene. V lost 4 bases, J lost 6 bases, and 9 bases stayed unmatched. The CDR3 DNA follows: TGTGCCAGCAGTTGGCCTAGCGGGAGAGGGGGCAATGAGCAGTTCTTC. Translating gives CASSWPSGRGGNEQFF.

In regard to this clone: A junction end diverges from the germline sequence, so it may reflect a read error. The chain recombines TRBV15 with TRBJ1-6, with D possibly matching TRBD1 (6 bases). The CDR3 sequence is 19 residues long. Per the germline V gene, CDR1 is LNHNV and CDR2 is YYDKDF (reference sequence). The CDR3 DNA reads TGTGCCACCATCAGAGACCCTCTTAACTTCGACAGGTGGGATTCACCCCTCCACTTT. Protein: CATIRDPLNFDRWDSPLHF.

This clone appeared a few times. V is TRBV5-4 and J is TRBJ2-3; the match to TRBD2 covers 7 bases. The V segment lost 3 bases and the J segment 5 bases; nucleotides outside the gene matches: 9. CDR3 length: 15 amino acids. Germline CDR1 reads SGHNT; CDR2 reads YYREEE (reference sequence). CDR3 loop: CASSWSAGVVDTQYF. CDR3 bases: TGTGCCAGCAGCTGGTCGGCGGGAGTAGTAGATACGCAGTATTTT.

The V and J genes are TRBV18 and TRBJ1-1; 8 bases align to TRBD1. V trimming: 3 bases; J trimming: 6 bases; junction bases outside the gene matches: 9. In germline, CDR1 is KGHSH, CDR2 LQKENI. The CDR3 has 15 amino acids. The CDR3 is CASSPRTGQAAEAFF. The CDR3, as DNA: TGTGCCAGCTCACCTCGGACAGGGCAAGCGGCTGAAGCTTTCTTT. Complete variable domain (other parts from reference TRBV18 and TRBJ1-1): NAGVMQNPRHLVRRRGQEARLRCSPMKGHSHVYWYRQLPEEGLKFMVYLQKENIIDESGMPKERFSAEFPKEGPSILRIQQVVRGDSAAYFCASSPRTGQAAEAFFGQGTRLTVV.

The chain has TRBV5-4 and TRBJ1-2; 7 bases fit TRBD1. J gave up 7 bases and V 4 bases, and 13 bases lay outside the gene matches. The CDR3 is 15 amino acids. Germline CDR1 is SGHNT and CDR2 is YYREEE (reference sequence). CDR3: CASSKYLGGAIGYTF. DNA for the CDR3: TGTGCCAGCAGCAAATACTTAGGGGGCGCGATTGGCTACACCTTC.

This clone came up once. The chain recombines TRBV7-3 with TRBJ2-7, with TRBD1 matching over 7 bases. Germline V lookup: CDR1 SGHTA, CDR2 FQGTGA. V lost 4 bases to trimming and J lost 6 bases; unmatched junction nucleotides: 6. The CDR3 runs to 13 residues. The CDR3 DNA reads TGTGCCAGCAGCTCCACAGGGGACGGCGAGCAGTACTTC. It translates to CASSSTGDGEQYF.

In its sample, this clone was seen once. The V call is TRBV5-1, the J call TRBJ2-7; tentative D call: TRBD1 (6 bases). V was shortened by 2 bases and J by 3 bases, with 9 bases between the two germline ends. Germline V lookup: CDR1 SGHRS, CDR2 YFSETQ. The CDR3 extends over 13 amino acids. The CDR3 bases are TGCGCCAGCAGCTTAGACAGGAACTACGAGCAGTACTTC. Encoded protein: CASSLDRNYEQYF.

The gene calls are TRBV6-1 and TRBJ1-4; D is perhaps TRBD1 (5 bases). The CDR3 has 15 amino acids. Between the trimmed V and J ends, which lost 4 bases and 4 bases, there was a span of 13 bases. The germline CDR1 and CDR2 sequences are MNHNS and SASEGT. CDR3 loop: CASSGGLGLNEKLFF. For the CDR3, the DNA is TGTGCCAGCAGTGGGGGACTCGGCCTTAATGAAAAACTGTTTTTT.

The rearrangement joins TRBV25-1 to TRBJ2-7; 11 nucleotides line up with TRBD1. From germline, CDR1 is MGHDK and CDR2 SYGVNS. The V and J ends lost 1 base and 1 base, in that order; junction bases with no gene match: 3. The CDR3 extends over 16 amino acids. CDR3 DNA sequence: TGTGCCAGCAGTGAATTGGGACAGGGGGGTTCCTACGAGCAGTACTTC. It specifies CASSELGQGGSYEQYF.

Details on this clone: The same CDR3 arises from other DNA sequences in this sample as well. The chain joins TRBV19 to TRBJ2-7, with 7 bases lining up with TRBD2. Germline CDR1 is LNHDA and CDR2 is SQIVND (reference sequence). V was pared by 3 bases and J by 2 bases, with 4 bases of the junction left unmatched. The CDR3 runs 14 residues. Written as DNA, the CDR3 is TGTGCCAGTAGTATTGTGGGAGGGCCCTACGAGCAGTACTTC. It specifies CASSIVGGPYEQYF.

This clone showed up just once. The chain has TRBV6-5 and TRBJ1-3, with 8 bases lining up with TRBD1. V lost 0 bases, J lost 0 bases, and 1 base stayed unmatched. The CDR3 runs to 16 residues. The V gene's germline CDR1 is MNHEY and CDR2 SVGAGI. The chain's CDR3 is CASSYSGQGSGNTIYF. In DNA form, the CDR3 reads TGTGCCAGCAGTTACTCCGGACAGGGCTCTGGAAACACCATATATTTT.

This clone came up a few times. V gene TRBV18 combines with J gene TRBJ1-1; 7 positions agree with TRBD1. The CDR3 runs 15 residues. The V segment lost 4 bases and the J segment 1 base; nucleotides outside the gene matches: 6. Germline CDR1 is KGHSH and CDR2 is LQKENI. This chain's CDR3 is CASSLGQVPNTEAFF. The CDR3 region has the DNA TGTGCCAGCTCACTCGGACAGGTGCCGAACACTGAAGCTTTCTTT.

CDR3 region: CASSQVLGQSSATSTDTQYF. The CDR3 bases are TGCGCCAGCAGCCAAGTATTAGGACAGTCAAGTGCAACTAGCACAGATACGCAGTATTTT. The V and J genes are TRBV4-1 and TRBJ2-3; the D gene is possibly TRBD1 (6 bases). With 1 base removed from V and 0 bases from J, the gap between germline ends came to 23 bases. This CDR3 has 20 amino acids. Germline values: CDR1 MGHRA, CDR2 YSYEKL.

The chain is built from TRBV30 and TRBJ2-1, with D perhaps matching TRBD2 (6 bases). The CDR3 extends over 13 amino acids. In germline, CDR1 is GTSNPN, CDR2 SVGIG (reference sequence). Trimming took 4 bases from V and 7 from J, leaving 14 bases between them. The CDR3 DNA reads TGTGCCTGGAACGGGGGAATTAGGAATGAGCAGTTCTTC. Residues: CAWNGGIRNEQFF.

The CDR3 spells CASSLRGAQNIQYF. The CDR3 nucleotides are TGTGCCAGCAGCTTGCGGGGGGCGCAAAACATTCAGTACTTC. This chain uses TRBV5-4 with TRBJ2-4; D might be TRBD2 (7 bases). Germline V gives CDR1 SGHNT, CDR2 YYREEE (reference sequence). The CDR3 extends over 14 amino acids. The V gene lost 1 base and the J gene lost 5 bases, with 10 bases spanning the gap.

The gene calls are TRBV25-1 and TRBJ1-2, with D maybe TRBD1 (6 bases). The CDR3 sequence is 13 residues long. CDR1 MGHDK and CDR2 SYGVNS come from the germline V gene. Trimming stripped 7 bases from V and 6 bases from J, with 15 bases between. In nucleotides, the CDR3 is TGTGCCAGCACCCCTCAGGGGTGGGATGGCTACACCTTC. The encoded protein is CASTPQGWDGYTF.

The chain uses TRBV10-3 and TRBJ1-1; D possibly corresponds to TRBD1 (6 bases). The CDR3 contains 16 residues. Germline CDR1 reads ENHRY; CDR2 reads SYGVKD. V was shortened by 6 bases and J by 0 bases, with 17 bases between the two germline ends. The CDR3 DNA reads TGTGCCATCAGGAGGAACTCGGGACACCTGAACACTGAAGCTTTCTTT. This gives the protein CAIRRNSGHLNTEAFF.

The chain links TRBV7-8 to TRBJ2-5, with D perhaps matching TRBD1 (8 bases). Trimming took off 8 bases at V and 5 bases at J, with 30 bases between the two ends. The V gene's germline CDR1 is SGHVS and CDR2 FQNEAQ. The CDR3 has 18 residues. The CDR3 sequence: CASDPRATGGAWKETQYF. The CDR3 nucleotides are TGTGCCAGCGATCCGAGGGCTACAGGGGGGGCCTGGAAGGAGACCCAGTACTTC.

This chain uses TRBV14 with TRBJ2-1, with a tentative D call TRBD2 (5 bases). Per germline, CDR1 SGHDN and CDR2 FVKESK. The CDR3 has 14 residues. The germline V and J ends were trimmed by 4 bases and 10 bases, with 17 bases remaining between them. The DNA for the CDR3 is TGTGCCAGCAGCCTTCGACTCTCGTGGGAGGAGCAGTTCTTC. This sequence encodes CASSLRLSWEEQFF. Looking up the rest from reference TRBV14 and TRBJ2-1 gives the full variable domain: EAGVTQFPSHSVIEKGQTVTLRCDPISGHDNLYWYRRVMGKEIKFLLHFVKESKQDESGMPNNRFLAERTGGTYSTLKVQPAELEDSGVYFCASSLRLSWEEQFFGPGTRLTVL.

The count of this clone is one. This rearrangement joins TRBV25-1 to TRBJ2-5; maybe TRBD1 (6 bases). Germline V gene data show CDR1 as MGHDK and CDR2 as SYGVNS. V was trimmed by 4 bases and J by 2 bases, leaving 11 bases between them. There are 14 residues in the CDR3. This chain's CDR3 is CASSVRGGQETQYF. The CDR3 bases are TGTGCCAGCAGTGTCAGGGGTGGGCAAGAGACCCAGTACTTC.

The rearrangement uses TRBV5-1 and TRBJ1-2; 8 nucleotides align to TRBD1. Germline V CDR1 and CDR2: SGHRS, YFSETQ. This CDR3 region has 15 residues. J lost 6 bases, V lost 0 bases, and 7 bases had no gene match. In DNA, the CDR3 is TGCGCCAGCAGCTTGGGCCCCCACAGGGGGGATGGCTACACCTTC. Translating gives CASSLGPHRGDGYTF.

There are a few counts of this clone. The chain carries TRBV5-4 and TRBJ1-2; no reliable D call. This CDR3 has 15 amino acids. The V gene's germline CDR1 is SGHNT and CDR2 YYREEE (reference sequence). The V gene lost 0 bases and the J gene lost 4 bases, with 13 bases spanning the gap. The CDR3 reads CASSLGIDIVYGYTF. The CDR3 DNA sequence: TGTGCCAGCAGCTTGGGCATCGATATAGTCTATGGCTACACCTTC. The full variable domain, rest sourced from reference TRBV5-4 and TRBJ1-2, is ETGVTQSPTHLIKTRGQQVTLRCSSQSGHNTVSWYQQALGQGPQFIFQYYREEENGRGNFPPRFSGLQFPNYSSELNVNALELDDSALYLCASSLGIDIVYGYTFGSGTRLTVV.

V is TRBV10-1 and J is TRBJ1-6, with a weak D call TRBD1 (5 bases). The CDR3 is made up of 15 amino acids. V was shortened by 7 bases and J by 7 bases, with 17 bases between the two germline ends. Germline loops: CDR1 WNHNN, CDR2 SYGVQD (reference sequence). CDR3 sequence (DNA): TGCGCCAGCACCTCGACAGTACTTATAAATTCACCCCTCCACTTT. This gives the protein CASTSTVLINSPLHF.

This clone was recorded a few times. The chain joins TRBV5-6 to TRBJ1-1; the D is unclear. This CDR3 has 16 residues. V was cut by 1 base and J by 2 bases, with 15 bases left in between. Per germline, CDR1 SGHDT and CDR2 YYEEEE. DNA of the CDR3: TGTGCCAGCAGCTTGTTGTCCGGGTTTCTCAACACTGAAGCTTTCTTT. Translation gives CASSLLSGFLNTEAFF.

This rearrangement joins TRBV6-5 to TRBJ1-1; D is ambiguous. CDR1 MNHEY and CDR2 SVGAGI come from the germline V gene. Between the trimmed V and J ends, which lost 4 bases and 4 bases, there was a span of 13 bases. The CDR3 contains 14 residues. The chain's CDR3 is CASSSIYRGTEAFF. The CDR3 DNA reads as TGTGCCAGCAGTTCAATCTATCGGGGCACTGAAGCTTTCTTT.

This chain connects TRBV4-1 to TRBJ2-1; 16 nucleotides align to TRBD2. This CDR3 region has 19 residues. Germline trimming cut 1 base from V and 1 base from J; bases unmatched to any gene: 4. The germline V gene encodes CDR1 MGHRA and CDR2 YSYEKL. The DNA for the CDR3 is TGCGCCAGCAGCCAAGTGGGACTAGCGGGAGGGCCGTCCTACAATGAGCAGTTCTTC. Translating it yields CASSQVGLAGGPSYNEQFF.

The chain uses TRBV10-3 and TRBJ2-7; D possibly corresponds to TRBD1 (6 bases). The CDR3 runs to 14 residues. V shed 2 bases and J shed 0 bases, with 8 bases lying between them. Germline values: CDR1 ENHRY, CDR2 SYGVKD. The CDR3, as DNA: TGTGCCATCAGTGAGGACAGGCCCTCCTACGAGCAGTACTTC. This translates into CAISEDRPSYEQYF.

This chain joins TRBV30 and TRBJ1-5, with TRBD1 identical over 7 bases. The CDR3 runs to 16 residues. Trimming took 0 bases from V and 7 from J; bases not matched to a gene: 12. CDR1 and CDR2 from the germline V gene are GTSNPN and SVGIG (reference sequence). The CDR3 bases are TGTGCCTGGAGTGTACCTGACGACAGGGTAAACCAGCCCCAGCATTTT. Encoded protein: CAWSVPDDRVNQPQHF. The complete variable domain, with remaining parts taken from reference TRBV30 and TRBJ1-5, reads SQTIHQWPATLVQPVGSPLSLECTVEGTSNPNLYWYRQAAGRGLQLLFYSVGIGQISSEVPQNLSASRPQDRQFILSSKKLLLSDSGFYLCAWSVPDDRVNQPQHFGDGTRLSIL.

The rearrangement links TRBV10-2 to TRBJ2-1; 9 bases align to TRBD2. The CDR3 is 16 amino acids. With V trimmed by 0 bases and J by 5 bases, 5 bases remained unmatched. Germline lookup yields CDR1 WSHSY and CDR2 SAAADI. The CDR3 DNA reads as TGCGCCAGCAGTGAGTCGCGACTAGCGGATAACAATGAGCAGTTCTTC. Residues: CASSESRLADNNEQFF.

This rearrangement joins TRBV28 to TRBJ2-5, with 8 bases lining up with TRBD1. This CDR3 has 14 amino acids. Germline-derived CDR1 and CDR2 are MDHEN and SYDVKM. Trimming removed 5 bases from V and 7 bases from J; junction bases left unmatched: 9. The CDR3: CASSPGTGVGTQYF. Here the CDR3 DNA reads TGTGCCAGCAGTCCTGGGACAGGCGTAGGGACCCAGTACTTC.